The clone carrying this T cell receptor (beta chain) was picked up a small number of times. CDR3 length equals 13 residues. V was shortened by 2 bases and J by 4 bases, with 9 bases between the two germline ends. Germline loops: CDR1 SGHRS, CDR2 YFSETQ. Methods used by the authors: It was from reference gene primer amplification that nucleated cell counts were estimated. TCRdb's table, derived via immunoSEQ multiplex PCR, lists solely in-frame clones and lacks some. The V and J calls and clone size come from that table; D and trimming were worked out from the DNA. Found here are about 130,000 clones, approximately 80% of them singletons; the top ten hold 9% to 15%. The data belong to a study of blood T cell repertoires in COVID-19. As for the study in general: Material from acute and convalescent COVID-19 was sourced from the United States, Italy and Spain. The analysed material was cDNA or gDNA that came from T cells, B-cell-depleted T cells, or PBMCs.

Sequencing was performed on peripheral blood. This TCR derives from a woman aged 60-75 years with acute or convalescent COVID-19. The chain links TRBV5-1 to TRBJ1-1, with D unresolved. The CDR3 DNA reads TGCGCCAGCAGCTTTCTGGCAGGCACTGAAGCTTTCTTT. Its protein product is CASSFLAGTEAFF.